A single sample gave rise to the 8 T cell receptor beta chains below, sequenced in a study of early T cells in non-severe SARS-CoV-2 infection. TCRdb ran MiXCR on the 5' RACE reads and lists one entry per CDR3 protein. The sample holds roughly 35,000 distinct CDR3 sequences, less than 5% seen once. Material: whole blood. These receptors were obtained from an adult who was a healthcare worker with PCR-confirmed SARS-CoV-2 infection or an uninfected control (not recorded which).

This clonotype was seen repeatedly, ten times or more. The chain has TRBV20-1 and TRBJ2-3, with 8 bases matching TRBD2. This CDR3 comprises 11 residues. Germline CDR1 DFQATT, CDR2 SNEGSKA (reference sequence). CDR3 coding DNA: TGCAGACCCGGGACTAGAGGTCCGCAGTATTTT. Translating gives CRPGTRGPQYF.

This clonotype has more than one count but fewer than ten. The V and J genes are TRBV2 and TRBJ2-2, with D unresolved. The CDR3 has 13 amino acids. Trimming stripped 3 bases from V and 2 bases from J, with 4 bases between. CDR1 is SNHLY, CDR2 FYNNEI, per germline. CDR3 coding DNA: TGTGCCAGCAGTGAGGGCAACACCGGGGAGCTGTTTTTT. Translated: CASSEGNTGELFF.

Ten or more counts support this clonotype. The CDR3 here is CASSQDRVLGGEQFF. As DNA, the CDR3 is TGTGCCAGCAGCCAAGACAGGGTCTTGGGGGGTGAGCAGTTCTTC. This chain uses TRBV7-9 with TRBJ2-1, with D maybe TRBD1 (7 bases). The V gene lost 5 bases and the J gene lost 9 bases, with 20 bases spanning the gap. The germline V gene encodes CDR1 SEHNR and CDR2 FQNEAQ (reference sequence). The CDR3 sequence is 15 residues long.

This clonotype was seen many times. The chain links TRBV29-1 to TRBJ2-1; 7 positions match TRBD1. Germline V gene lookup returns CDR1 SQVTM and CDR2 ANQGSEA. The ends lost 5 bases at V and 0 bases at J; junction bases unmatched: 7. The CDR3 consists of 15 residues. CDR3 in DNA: TGCAGCGTTCCCCGACAGGGCCCCTCCTACAATGAGCAGTTCTTC. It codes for CSVPRQGPSYNEQFF.

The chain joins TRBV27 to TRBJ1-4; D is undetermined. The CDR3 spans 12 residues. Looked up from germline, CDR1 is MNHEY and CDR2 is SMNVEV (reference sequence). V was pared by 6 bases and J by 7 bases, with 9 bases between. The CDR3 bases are TGTGCCAGCAGCTCTTCCAGTGAAAAACTGTTTTTT. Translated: CASSSSSEKLFF. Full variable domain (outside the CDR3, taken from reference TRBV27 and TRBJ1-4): EAQVTQNPRYLITVTGKKLTVTCSQNMNHEYMSWYRQDPGLGLRQIYYSMNVEVTDKGDVPEGYKVSRKEKRNFPLILESPSPNQTSLYFCASSSSSEKLFFGSGTQLSVL.

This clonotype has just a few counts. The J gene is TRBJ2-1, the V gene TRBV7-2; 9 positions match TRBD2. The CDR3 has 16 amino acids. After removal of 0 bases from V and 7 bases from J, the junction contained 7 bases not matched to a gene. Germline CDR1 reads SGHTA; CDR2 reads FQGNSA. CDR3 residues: CASSLATSGRRNEQFF. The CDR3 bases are TGTGCCAGCAGCTTAGCGACTAGCGGCCGGAGGAATGAGCAGTTCTTC.

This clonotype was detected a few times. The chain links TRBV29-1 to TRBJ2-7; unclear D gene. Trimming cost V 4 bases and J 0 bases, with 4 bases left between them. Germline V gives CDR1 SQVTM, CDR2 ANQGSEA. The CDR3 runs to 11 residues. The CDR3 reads CSVATSYEQYF. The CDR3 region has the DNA TGCAGCGTTGCCACCTCCTACGAGCAGTACTTC.

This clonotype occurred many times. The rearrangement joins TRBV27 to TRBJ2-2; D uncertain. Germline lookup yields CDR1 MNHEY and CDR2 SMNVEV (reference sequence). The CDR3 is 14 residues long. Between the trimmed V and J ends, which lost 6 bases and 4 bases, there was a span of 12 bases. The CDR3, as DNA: TGTGCCAGCAGGACGGCCCTGGGCACCGGGGAGCTGTTTTTT. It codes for CASRTALGTGELFF.